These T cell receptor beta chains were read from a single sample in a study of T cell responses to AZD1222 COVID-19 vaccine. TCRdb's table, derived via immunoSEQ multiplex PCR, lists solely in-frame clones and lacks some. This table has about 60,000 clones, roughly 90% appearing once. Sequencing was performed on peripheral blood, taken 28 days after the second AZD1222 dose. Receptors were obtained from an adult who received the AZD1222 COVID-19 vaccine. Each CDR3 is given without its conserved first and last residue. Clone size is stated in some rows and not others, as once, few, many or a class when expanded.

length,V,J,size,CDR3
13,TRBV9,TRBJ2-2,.,ASSVVGTGTGELF
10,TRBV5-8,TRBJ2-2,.,ASRLEPGELF
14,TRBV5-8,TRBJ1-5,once,ASNPISWGSNQPQH
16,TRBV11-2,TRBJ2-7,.,ASSLLGGPGQGIYEQY
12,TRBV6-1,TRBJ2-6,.,ASGEVSGANVLT
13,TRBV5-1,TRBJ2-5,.,ASSPGQWGSETQY
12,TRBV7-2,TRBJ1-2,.,ASSLAQGVVGYT
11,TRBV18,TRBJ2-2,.,ASSALNTGELF
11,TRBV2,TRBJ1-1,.,ASSELAASEAF
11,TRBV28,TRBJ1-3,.,ASSTSFLNTIY
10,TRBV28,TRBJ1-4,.,ASRATNEKLF
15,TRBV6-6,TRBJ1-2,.,ASSRGGQGFMDYGYT
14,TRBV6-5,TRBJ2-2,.,ASSYVGWADTGELF
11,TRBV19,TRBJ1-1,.,ASRLGLNTEAF
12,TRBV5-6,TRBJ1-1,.,ASSLFSGVIEAF
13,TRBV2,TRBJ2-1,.,ASTTSTGSYNEQF
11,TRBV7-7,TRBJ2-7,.,ASSLATGDEQY
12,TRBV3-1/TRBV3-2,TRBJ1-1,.,ASSWDAAGTEAF
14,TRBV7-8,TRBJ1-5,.,ASSALRGLSNQPQH
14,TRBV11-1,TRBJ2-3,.,ASRPEGPRITDTQY
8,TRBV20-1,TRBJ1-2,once,SASEMAAS
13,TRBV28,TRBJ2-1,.,ASSAPAGAQNEQF
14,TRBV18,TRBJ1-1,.,ASSPSQESLNTEAF
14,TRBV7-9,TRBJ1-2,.,ASSLAQTGSNYGYT
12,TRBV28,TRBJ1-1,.,ASSLIHRNTEAF
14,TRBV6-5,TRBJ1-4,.,ASSYSGPLRSEKLF
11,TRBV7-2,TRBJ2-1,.,ASSLTGYNEQF
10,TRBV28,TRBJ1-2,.,ASSTGEEGYT
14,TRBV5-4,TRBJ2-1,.,ASSLGGTSGIWEQF
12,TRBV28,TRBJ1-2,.,ASSPTDRIYGYT
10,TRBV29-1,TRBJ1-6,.,SVGGDNSPLH
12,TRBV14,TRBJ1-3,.,ASSQERGLHTIY
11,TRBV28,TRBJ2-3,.,ASENGGSDTQY
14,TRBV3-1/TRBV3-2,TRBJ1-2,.,ASSQEGMHSNYGYT
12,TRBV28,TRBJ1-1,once,ASSPSGQYTEAF
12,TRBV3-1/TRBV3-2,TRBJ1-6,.,ASSQATGDSPLH